The 4 T cell receptor beta chains below all came from one sample that was sequenced in a study of monozygotic twins with inflammatory bowel disease (dated by TCRdb to about 2019). Library preparation used 5' RACE. Data came from an Illumina HiSeq 2500. Through TCRdb reprocessing, the reads give one entry per CDR3 protein sequence; DNA is omitted. The sample's own table lists about 160,000 distinct CDR3 sequences. The ten most abundant clones make up roughly 2.3% of the sample. The sample taken for sequencing was blood. These receptor sequences come from a human donor with ulcerative colitis or Crohn's disease, or a healthy co-twin of an affected twin (not recorded which).

The chain is built from TRBV20-1 and TRBJ1-1; TCRdb indicates TRBD1, and absent DNA this call remains unverified. Germline V CDR1 and CDR2: DFQATT, SNEGSKA (reference sequence). The CDR3 totals 13 residues. The CDR3 loop reads CSAREQGWTEAFF.

The chain is built from TRBV6-5 and TRBJ2-2; TCRdb gives TRBD1 as the D gene, but with no DNA this cannot be confirmed. Germline V lookup: CDR1 MNHEY, CDR2 SVGAGI. The CDR3 is made up of 17 amino acids. The CDR3 sequence: CASSFEPGRLNTGELFF.

The CDR3 sequence: CASSLGVGGEQYF. V and J are TRBV5-1 and TRBJ2-7; the TCRdb call, TRBD2, lacks DNA for checking. The germline V gene encodes CDR1 SGHRS and CDR2 YFSETQ. The CDR3 loop spans 13 amino acids.

V is TRBV12-3 or TRBV12-4 and J is TRBJ2-1; TCRdb designates TRBD1, a call that cannot be tested without DNA. This CDR3 comprises 14 residues. This CDR3 reads CASSTSGGGNEQFF.